This T cell receptor beta chain originates from a study of T cell changes during pregnancy in multiple sclerosis. Libraries were prepared by immunoSEQ multiplex PCR; TCRdb keeps only in-frame clonotypes and omits some of them. The profile shows around 80,000 clones, 92% of them singletons. Trimming cost V 1 base and J 2 bases; bases outside gene matches: 7. CDR3 length equals 16 residues. Germline V CDR1 and CDR2: MGHRA, YSYEKL. This clonotype was sampled from a female donor with multiple sclerosis, enrolled in a pregnancy study. The chain combines TRBV4-1 with TRBJ2-7; 8 bases line up with TRBD2. The source was peripheral blood, collected before pregnancy. The CDR3 coding sequence is TGCGCCAGCAGCCAAGTCCCTAGCGGGCTTACCTACGAGCAGTACTTC. Translated: CASSQVPSGLTYEQYF.